Below, 2 T cell receptor beta chains from the same sample are listed, as sequenced in a study of glioma-infiltrating T cells. Amplification of TCR alpha and beta CDR3 regions from RNA used iRepertoire nested multiplex PCR. TCRdb analysed the multiplex PCR reads with MiXCR anew, one entry per CDR3 protein. This table holds around 190,000 distinct CDR3 sequences, more than 30% found once. The source material was glioma tissue, nonneoplastic brain tissue, or PBMCs (not recorded which). The receptor source for this set is a human donor with low-grade glioma or glioblastoma, undergoing nonglioma brain surgery, or in good health (not recorded which).

This clonotype occurred a few times. The CDR3 DNA is TGTGCCAGTAGTATGGCCAGCAGCCCTCACGGCTACGAGCAGTACTTC. Its translation is CASSMASSPHGYEQYF. The chain recombines TRBV19 with TRBJ2-7; D is unclear. The V gene's germline CDR1 is LNHDA and CDR2 SQIVND (reference sequence). Trimming cost V 3 bases and J 3 bases, with 18 bases left between them. The CDR3 is 16 amino acids. Filled out from reference TRBV19 and TRBJ2-7, the complete variable domain reads DGGITQSPKYLFRKEGQNVTLSCEQNLNHDAMYWYRQDPGQGLRLIYYSQIVNDFQKGDIAEGYSVSREKKESFPLTVTSAQKNPTAFYLCASSMASSPHGYEQYFGPGTRLTVT.

On this clonotype: A much larger clonotype is one base distant, so this may be a read error. The rearrangement uses TRBV7-2 and TRBJ2-7, with D possibly matching TRBD1 (6 bases). The V end was cut by 0 bases, the J end by 5 bases, with 14 bases between. This CDR3 contains 15 residues. Germline CDR1 SGHTA, CDR2 FQGNSA. Written as DNA, the CDR3 is TGTGCCAGCAGCTTAGCGCAGCACAGGGTTCACGAGCAGTACTTC. Translating gives CASSLAQHRVHEQYF.